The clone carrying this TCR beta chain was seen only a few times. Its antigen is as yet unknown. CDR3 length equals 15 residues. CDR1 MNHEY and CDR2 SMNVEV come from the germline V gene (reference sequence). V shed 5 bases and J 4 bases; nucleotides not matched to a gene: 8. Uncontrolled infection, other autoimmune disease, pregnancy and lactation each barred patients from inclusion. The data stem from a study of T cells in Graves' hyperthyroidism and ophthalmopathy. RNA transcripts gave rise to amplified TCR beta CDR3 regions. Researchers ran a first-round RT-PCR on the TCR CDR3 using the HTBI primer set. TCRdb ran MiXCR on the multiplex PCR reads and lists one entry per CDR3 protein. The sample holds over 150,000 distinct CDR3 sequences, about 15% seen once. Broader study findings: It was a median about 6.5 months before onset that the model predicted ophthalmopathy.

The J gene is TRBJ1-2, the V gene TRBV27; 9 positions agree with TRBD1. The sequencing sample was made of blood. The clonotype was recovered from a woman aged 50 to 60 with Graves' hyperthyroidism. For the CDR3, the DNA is TGTGCCAGCAGTACACGGACAGGGGCCCGCTATGGCTACACCTTC. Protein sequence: CASSTRTGARYGYTF.